This is a list of T cell receptor beta chains from one sample in a study of patients and donors after allogeneic stem cell transplantation. One entry per CDR3 protein results from TCRdb running MiXCR on the RT-PCR reads. The sample lists 920,000 or so distinct CDR3 sequences, about 20% occurring once. Source material: blood, either unsorted or a sorted T cell fraction (not recorded which). The receptors come from a human donor who was either an allogeneic HSCT recipient or a stem cell or donor lymphocyte infusion donor (not recorded which). It is not recorded whose cells these are; they may come from a transplant donor. CDR3s include the opening cysteine and the closing phenylalanine or tryptophan. The order of the fields is CDR3 length, clone size, D gene, J gene, V gene, CDR3 DNA, CDR3 protein. A D gene is named only where the DNA matches it firmly. Part of the rows lack a size; the others show once, few, many or a class for expanded clones.

>16|few|TRBD2|TRBJ2-3|TRBV20-1
TGCAGTGCTAGAGGTTTCCTAGCGGGGGGGCAAGATACGCAGTATTTT
CSARGFLAGGQDTQYF
>13|.|.|TRBJ2-7|TRBV27
TGTGCCAGCAGCCCCGGAGGGCAGTACGAGCAGTACTTC
CASSPGGQYEQYF
>13|.|.|TRBJ1-1|TRBV5-1
TGCGCCAGCAATAGCGGACAGAACACTGAAGCTTTCTTT
CASNSGQNTEAFF
>15|few|TRBD2|TRBJ2-7|TRBV29-1
TGCAGCGTTGGAGGGAGACTAGCGGGAGCAGTCGAGCAGTACTTC
CSVGGRLAGAVEQYF
>18|once|TRBD1|TRBJ2-2|TRBV4-3
TGCGCCAGCAGCCAAGACCCGTGGGGACAGTCGGACACCGGGGAGCTGTTTTTT
CASSQDPWGQSDTGELFF
>16|few|TRBD2|TRBJ2-5|TRBV4-1
TGCGCCAGCAGCCAAGCTTGGACTAGCGGGATGGAGACCCAGTACTTC
CASSQAWTSGMETQYF
>17|.|.|TRBJ2-7|TRBV7-2
TGTGCCAGCAGCTTAGGGTGGGCGGGCCTTAGCTCCTACGAGCAGTACTTC
CASSLGWAGLSSYEQYF
>13|few|.|TRBJ2-7|TRBV18
TGTGCCAGCTCCGACGGAAACTCCTACGAGCAGTACTTC
CASSDGNSYEQYF
>14|.|.|TRBJ1-6|TRBV9
TGTGCCAGCAGCGATATGGGGGCAAATTCACCCCTCCACTTT
CASSDMGANSPLHF
>15|few|TRBD1|TRBJ1-2|TRBV7-2
TGTGCCAGCAGCTATACCCAGGGGGCCAACTATGGCTACACCTTC
CASSYTQGANYGYTF
>14|.|TRBD1|TRBJ1-2|TRBV20-1
TGCAGTGCCCGGACAGGAGAAGCTAGATATGGCTACACCTTC
CSARTGEARYGYTF
>14|.|.|TRBJ2-7|TRBV12-3/TRBV12-4
TGTGCCAGCAGTTCACCGACCCAACCGGGCGAGCAGTACTTC
CASSSPTQPGEQYF
>13|few|.|TRBJ2-5|TRBV5-6
TGTGCCAGCAGCCGTAAAGGGGAAGAGACCCAGTACTTC
CASSRKGEETQYF
>18|few|.|TRBJ2-6|TRBV11-1
TGTGCCAGCAGCCCGTACCGGGACCCGACCTCTGGGGCCAACGTCCTGACTTTC
CASSPYRDPTSGANVLTF
>12|few|.|TRBJ2-7|TRBV29-1
TGCAGCGTTGAAGAGGGCAACGACGAGCAGTACTTC
CSVEEGNDEQYF
>14|.|.|TRBJ1-5|TRBV21-1
TGTGCCAGCAGCAAACGTGGGGGTGGTCAGCCCCAGCATTTT
CASSKRGGGQPQHF
>13|.|.|TRBJ2-5|TRBV18
TGTGCCAGCTGCACAGCGGGTTTGGAGACCCAGTACTTC
CASCTAGLETQYF
>14|few|.|TRBJ1-5|TRBV2
TGTGCCAGCAGTGACGGGGGGGGCAATCAGCCCCAGCATTTT
CASSDGGGNQPQHF
>17|.|.|TRBJ2-2|TRBV7-9
TGTGCCAGCAGCTTAGGAAGGCGGGGTGCGAACACCGGGGAGCTGTTTTTT
CASSLGRRGANTGELFF
>14|.|.|TRBJ1-1|TRBV6-1
TGTGCCAGCAGTGATACGAAGGTGAACACTGAAGCTTTCTTT
CASSDTKVNTEAFF
>19|few|TRBD2|TRBJ2-2|TRBV4-2
TGTGCCAGCAGCCAGAGTGGGGCTAGCGGGAGGGGGGGCACCGGGGAGCTGTTTTTT
CASSQSGASGRGGTGELFF
>15|.|TRBD1|TRBJ1-1|TRBV19
TGTGCCAGTAGTCCGACAGGGGGCCGCGGGGGTGAAGCTTTCTTT
CASSPTGGRGGEAFF
>14|few|.|TRBJ1-3|TRBV5-1
TGCGCCAGCAGCGACCAGAGCTCTGGAAACACCATATATTTT
CASSDQSSGNTIYF
>18|.|.|TRBJ2-3|TRBV20-1
TGCAGTGCTAGTAAATGGCGGACCCCTCTGAAGCTCGTGGATACGCAGTATTTT
CSASKWRTPLKLVDTQYF
>13|few|TRBD1|TRBJ1-1|TRBV5-1
TGCGCCAGCACTCCTAATGCAGGGGGGAAGGCTTTCTTT
CASTPNAGGKAFF
>16|.|TRBD1|TRBJ1-1|TRBV20-1
TGCAGTGCCAGGCCTGGGGACAGACAGTTGGGCACTGAAGCTTTCTTT
CSARPGDRQLGTEAFF
>15|few|TRBD1|TRBJ1-5|TRBV4-2
TGTGCCAGCAGCCCTATTCGGGACAGGGATCAGCCCCAGCATTTT
CASSPIRDRDQPQHF
>15|.|TRBD1|TRBJ2-1|TRBV27
TGTGCCATCATCACTGCCACAGGGGGTTACAATGAGCAGTTCTTC
CAIITATGGYNEQFF
>16|.|TRBD2|TRBJ2-2|TRBV27
TGTGCCAGCAGTTCCTATAGCGGGAGCGGCACCGGGGAGCTGTTTTTT
CASSSYSGSGTGELFF
>16|.|.|TRBJ1-1|TRBV27
TGTGCCAGCAGACAGCTAATAGGGCGCAGGAACACTGAAGCTTTCTTT
CASRQLIGRRNTEAFF
>17|few|TRBD1|TRBJ2-2|TRBV18
TGTGCCAGCTCACCGGCGAGGACAGGGGGGAACACCGGGGAGCTGTTTTTT
CASSPARTGGNTGELFF
>13|.|.|TRBJ1-2|TRBV7-3
TGTGCCAGCAGCCTGGACAGCCTCAATGGCTACACCTTC
CASSLDSLNGYTF
>12|.|.|TRBJ2-1|TRBV5-6
TGTGCCAGCAGCTTGACCCCGGGGGAGCAGTTCTTC
CASSLTPGEQFF
>19|.|TRBD1|TRBJ2-3|TRBV10-3
TGTGCCATCAGTGAGCGACGCGCGACTCAAGGGGGCGCGAGGGATACGCAGTATTTT
CAISERRATQGGARDTQYF
>16|.|TRBD2|TRBJ2-5|TRBV5-1
TGCGCCAGCACCCTGGGACTAGCGGGATCGGGTGAGACCCAGTACTTC
CASTLGLAGSGETQYF